These T cell receptor beta chains were read from a single sample in a study of CD8+CD57+ T cells in acquired aplastic anemia. TCRdb re-called the reads through MiXCR, storing one row per CDR3 protein. The sample carries 300,000 or so distinct CDR3 sequences, roughly 50% recorded once. Sequences were obtained from sorted CD4+, CD8+, or CD8+CD57+ T cells (not recorded which) from PBMCs. The source of these receptors is a human donor with severe aplastic anemia or a healthy control (not recorded which). The CDR3 runs from the conserved cysteine through the conserved F or W. D genes are given only for firm matches. Clone size appears in some rows only: once, few, many, or a class for an expanded clone.

j_gene: TRBJ1-1; d_gene: -; v_gene: TRBV20-1; abundance: many; CDR3nt: TGCAGTGCTAGAAGGCCGAACACTGAAGCTTTCTTT; CDR3aa: CSARRPNTEAFF
j_gene: TRBJ1-1; d_gene: -; v_gene: TRBV7-9; abundance: -; CDR3nt: TGTGTGGACGGCCAAAGCACTGAAGCTTTCTTT; CDR3aa: CVDGQSTEAFF
j_gene: TRBJ2-5; d_gene: -; v_gene: TRBV7-2; abundance: -; CDR3nt: TGTGCCAGCAGCTTATTGACGGTCCAAGAGACCCAGTACTTC; CDR3aa: CASSLLTVQETQYF
j_gene: TRBJ2-3; d_gene: TRBD2; v_gene: TRBV29-1; abundance: once; CDR3nt: TGCAGCGTGAATAGCGGGGCTTACACAGATACGCAGTATTTT; CDR3aa: CSVNSGAYTDTQYF
j_gene: TRBJ1-1; d_gene: -; v_gene: TRBV7-3; abundance: -; CDR3nt: TGTGCCAGCAGCTTAGCCCTACAGATCACTGAAGCTTTCTTT; CDR3aa: CASSLALQITEAFF
j_gene: TRBJ2-7; d_gene: TRBD1; v_gene: TRBV7-3; abundance: few; CDR3nt: TGTGCCAGCAGCTTCGTCGACAGGGGGAGACCCTACGAGCAGTACTTC; CDR3aa: CASSFVDRGRPYEQYF
j_gene: TRBJ2-1; d_gene: TRBD1; v_gene: TRBV5-5; abundance: -; CDR3nt: TGTGCCAGCAGCCGCGGGACAGGGGTCTACAATGAGCAGTTCTTC; CDR3aa: CASSRGTGVYNEQFF
j_gene: TRBJ2-3; d_gene: -; v_gene: TRBV4-1; abundance: -; CDR3nt: TGCGCCAGCAGCCAAGATCCCGGAAGGAATGAGCAGTATTTT; CDR3aa: CASSQDPGRNEQYF
j_gene: TRBJ2-7; d_gene: -; v_gene: TRBV2; abundance: -; CDR3nt: TGTGCCAGCAGCGAGTTAACAGTAGCCTACGAGCAGTACTTC; CDR3aa: CASSELTVAYEQYF
j_gene: TRBJ2-7; d_gene: -; v_gene: TRBV2; abundance: -; CDR3nt: TGTGCCAGCAGTGAAATTAGCGGCCACTTC; CDR3aa: CASSEISGHF